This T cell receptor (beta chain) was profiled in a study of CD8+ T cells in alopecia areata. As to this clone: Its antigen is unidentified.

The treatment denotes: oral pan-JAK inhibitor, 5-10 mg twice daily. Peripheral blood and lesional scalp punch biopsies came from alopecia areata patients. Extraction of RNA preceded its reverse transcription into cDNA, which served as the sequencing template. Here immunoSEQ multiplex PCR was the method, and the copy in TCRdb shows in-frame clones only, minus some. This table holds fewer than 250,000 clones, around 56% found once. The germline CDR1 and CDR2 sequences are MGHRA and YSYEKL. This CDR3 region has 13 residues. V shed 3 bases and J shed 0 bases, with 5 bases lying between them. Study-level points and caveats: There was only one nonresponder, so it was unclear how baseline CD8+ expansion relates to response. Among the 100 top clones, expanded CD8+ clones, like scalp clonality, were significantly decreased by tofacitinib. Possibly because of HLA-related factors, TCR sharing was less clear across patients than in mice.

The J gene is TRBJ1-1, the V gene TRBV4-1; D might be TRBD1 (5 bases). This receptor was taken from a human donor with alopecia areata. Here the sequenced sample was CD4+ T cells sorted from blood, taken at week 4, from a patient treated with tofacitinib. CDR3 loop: CASSQTVNTEAFF. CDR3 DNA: TGCGCCAGCAGCCAGACAGTGAACACTGAAGCTTTCTTT.